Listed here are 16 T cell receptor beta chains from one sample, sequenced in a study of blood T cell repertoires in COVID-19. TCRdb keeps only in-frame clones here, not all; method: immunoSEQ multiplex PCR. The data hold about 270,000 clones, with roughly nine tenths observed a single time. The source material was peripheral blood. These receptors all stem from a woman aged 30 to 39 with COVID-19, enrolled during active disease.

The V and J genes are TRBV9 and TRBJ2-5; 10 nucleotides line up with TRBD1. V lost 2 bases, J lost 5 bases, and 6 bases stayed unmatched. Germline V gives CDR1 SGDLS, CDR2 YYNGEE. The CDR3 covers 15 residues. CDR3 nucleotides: TGTGCCAGCAGCGTCTCGGGACAGGGGTTTGAGACCCAGTACTTC. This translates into CASSVSGQGFETQYF.

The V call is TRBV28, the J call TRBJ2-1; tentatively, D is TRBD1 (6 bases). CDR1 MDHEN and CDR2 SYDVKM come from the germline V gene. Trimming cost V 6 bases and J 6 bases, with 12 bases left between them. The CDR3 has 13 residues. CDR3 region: CASSQGPGNEQFF. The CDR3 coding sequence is TGTGCCAGCAGCCAGGGGCCAGGCAATGAGCAGTTCTTC.

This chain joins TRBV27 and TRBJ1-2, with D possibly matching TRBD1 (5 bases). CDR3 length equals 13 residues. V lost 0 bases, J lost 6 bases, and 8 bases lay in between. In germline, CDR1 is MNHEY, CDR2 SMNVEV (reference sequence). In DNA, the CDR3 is TGTGCCAGCAGTTTATCGGGGGGGAATGGCTACACCTTC. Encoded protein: CASSLSGGNGYTF.

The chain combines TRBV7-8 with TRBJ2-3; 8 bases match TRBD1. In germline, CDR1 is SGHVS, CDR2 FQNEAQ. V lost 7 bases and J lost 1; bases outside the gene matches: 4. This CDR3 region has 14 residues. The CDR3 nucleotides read TGTGCCAGCACCCCAGGGGGCCGCACAGATACGCAGTATTTT. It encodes CASTPGGRTDTQYF. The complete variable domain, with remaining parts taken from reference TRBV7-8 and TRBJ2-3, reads GAGVSQSPRYKVAKRGQDVALRCDPISGHVSLFWYQQALGQGPEFLTYFQNEAQLDKSGLPSDRFFAERPEGSVSTLKIQRTQQEDSAVYLCASTPGGRTDTQYFGPGTRLTVL.

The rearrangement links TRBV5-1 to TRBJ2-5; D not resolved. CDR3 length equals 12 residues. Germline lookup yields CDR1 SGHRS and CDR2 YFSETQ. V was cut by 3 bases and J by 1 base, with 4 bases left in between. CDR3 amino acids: CASSSSQETQYF. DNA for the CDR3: TGCGCCAGCAGCTCCTCCCAAGAGACCCAGTACTTC.

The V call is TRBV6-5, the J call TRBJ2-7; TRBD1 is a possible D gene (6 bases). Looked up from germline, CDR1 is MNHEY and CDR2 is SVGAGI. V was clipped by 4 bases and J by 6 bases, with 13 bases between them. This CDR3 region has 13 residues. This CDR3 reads CASSSQMGAEQYF. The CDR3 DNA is TGTGCCAGCAGTTCTCAGATGGGGGCCGAGCAGTACTTC.

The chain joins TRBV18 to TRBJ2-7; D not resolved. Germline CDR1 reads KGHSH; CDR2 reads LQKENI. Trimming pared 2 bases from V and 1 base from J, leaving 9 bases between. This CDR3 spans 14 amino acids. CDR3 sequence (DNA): TGTGCCAGCTCACCAGGGCGCGTTTCCTACGAGCAGTACTTC. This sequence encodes CASSPGRVSYEQYF.

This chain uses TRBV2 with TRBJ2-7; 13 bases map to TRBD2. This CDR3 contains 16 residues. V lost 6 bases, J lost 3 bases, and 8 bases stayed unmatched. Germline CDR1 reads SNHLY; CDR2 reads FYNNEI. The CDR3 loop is CASRTGTSGALYEQYF. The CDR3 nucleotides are TGTGCCAGCAGAACTGGGACTAGCGGGGCTCTCTACGAGCAGTACTTC.

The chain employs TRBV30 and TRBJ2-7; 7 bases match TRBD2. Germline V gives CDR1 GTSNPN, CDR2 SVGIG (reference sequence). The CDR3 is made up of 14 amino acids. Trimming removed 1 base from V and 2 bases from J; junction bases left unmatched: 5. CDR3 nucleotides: TGTGCCTGGAGTGCGACTAGCTACGCCTACGAGCAGTACTTC. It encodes CAWSATSYAYEQYF.

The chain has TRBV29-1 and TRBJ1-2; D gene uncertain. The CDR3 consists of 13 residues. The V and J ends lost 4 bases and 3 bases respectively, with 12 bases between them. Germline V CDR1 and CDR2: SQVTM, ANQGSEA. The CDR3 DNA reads TGCAGCGTTGGGACTCAAAGGGACTATGGCTACACCTTC. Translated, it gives CSVGTQRDYGYTF. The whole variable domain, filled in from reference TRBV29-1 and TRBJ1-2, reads SAVISQKPSRDICQRGTSLTIQCQVDSQVTMMFWYRQQPGQSLTLIATANQGSEATYESGFVIDKFPISRPNLTFSTLTVSNMSPEDSSIYLCSVGTQRDYGYTFGSGTRLTVV.

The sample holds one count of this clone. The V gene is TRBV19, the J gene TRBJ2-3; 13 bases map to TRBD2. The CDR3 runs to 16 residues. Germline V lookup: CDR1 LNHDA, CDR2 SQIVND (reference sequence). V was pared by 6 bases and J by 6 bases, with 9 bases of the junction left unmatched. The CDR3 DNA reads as TGTGCCAGTAGAATCCGACTAGCGGGGGGTGCTGATACGCAGTATTTT. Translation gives CASRIRLAGGADTQYF.

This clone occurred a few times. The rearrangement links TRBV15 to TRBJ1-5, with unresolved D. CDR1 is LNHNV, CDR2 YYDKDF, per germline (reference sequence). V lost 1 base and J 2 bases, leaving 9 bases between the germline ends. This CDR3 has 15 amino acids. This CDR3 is CATSRVPGGNQPQHF. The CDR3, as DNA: TGTGCCACCAGCAGAGTTCCCGGAGGCAATCAGCCCCAGCATTTT.

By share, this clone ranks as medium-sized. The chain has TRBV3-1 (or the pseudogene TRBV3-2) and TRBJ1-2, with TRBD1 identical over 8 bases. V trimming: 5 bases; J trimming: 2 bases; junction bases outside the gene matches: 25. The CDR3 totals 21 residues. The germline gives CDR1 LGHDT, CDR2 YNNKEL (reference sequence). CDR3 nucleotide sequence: TGTGCCAGCAGCACCCCTGACCCGGCGGGACAGGAAACTCCTGGAAACTATGGCTACACCTTC. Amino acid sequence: CASSTPDPAGQETPGNYGYTF.

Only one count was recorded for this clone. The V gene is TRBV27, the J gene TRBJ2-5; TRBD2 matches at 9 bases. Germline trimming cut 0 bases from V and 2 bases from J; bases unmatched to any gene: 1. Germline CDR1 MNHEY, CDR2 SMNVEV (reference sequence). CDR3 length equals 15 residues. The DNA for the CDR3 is TGTGCCAGCAGTTTATCGCTAGCGGGACAAGAGACCCAGTACTTC. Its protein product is CASSLSLAGQETQYF.

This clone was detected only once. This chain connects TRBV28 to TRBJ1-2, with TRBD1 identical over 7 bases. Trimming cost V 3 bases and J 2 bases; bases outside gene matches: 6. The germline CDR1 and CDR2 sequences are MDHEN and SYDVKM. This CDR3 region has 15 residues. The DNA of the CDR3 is TGTGCCAGCAGTTTGAGACAGGGTCACAACTATGGCTACACCTTC. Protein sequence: CASSLRQGHNYGYTF.

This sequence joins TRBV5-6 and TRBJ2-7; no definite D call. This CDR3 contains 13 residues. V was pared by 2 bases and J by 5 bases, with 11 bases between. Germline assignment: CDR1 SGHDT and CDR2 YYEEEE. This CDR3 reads CASSLLTTHEQYF. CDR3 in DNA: TGTGCCAGCAGCTTATTGACGACACACGAGCAGTACTTC.